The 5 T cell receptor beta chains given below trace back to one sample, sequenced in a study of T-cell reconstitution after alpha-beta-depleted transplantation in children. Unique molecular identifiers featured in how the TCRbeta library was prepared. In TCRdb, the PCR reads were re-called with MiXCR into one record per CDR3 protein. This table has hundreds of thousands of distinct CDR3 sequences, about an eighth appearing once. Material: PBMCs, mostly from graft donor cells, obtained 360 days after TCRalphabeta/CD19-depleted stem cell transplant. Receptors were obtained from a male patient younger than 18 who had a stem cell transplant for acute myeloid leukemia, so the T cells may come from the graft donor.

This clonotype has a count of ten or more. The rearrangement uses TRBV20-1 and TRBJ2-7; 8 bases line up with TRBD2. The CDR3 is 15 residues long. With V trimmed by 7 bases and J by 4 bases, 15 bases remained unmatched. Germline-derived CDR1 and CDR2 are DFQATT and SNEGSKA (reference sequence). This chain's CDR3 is CSDAPRVAGRYEQYF. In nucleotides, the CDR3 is TGCAGTGACGCACCTCGAGTAGCGGGAAGGTACGAGCAGTACTTC.

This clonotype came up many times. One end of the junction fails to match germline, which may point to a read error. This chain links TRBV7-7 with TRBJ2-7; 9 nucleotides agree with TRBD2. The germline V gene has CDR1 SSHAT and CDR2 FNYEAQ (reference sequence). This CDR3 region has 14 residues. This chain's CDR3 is CASSLAGTSYEQYF. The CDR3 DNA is TGTGCTAGCAGCCTAGCGGGAACTTCCTACGAGCAGTACTTC.

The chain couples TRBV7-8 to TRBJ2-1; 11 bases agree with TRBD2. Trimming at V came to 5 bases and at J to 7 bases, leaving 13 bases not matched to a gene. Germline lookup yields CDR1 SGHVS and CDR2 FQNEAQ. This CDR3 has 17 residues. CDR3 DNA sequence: TGTGCCAGCAGCCTACCGTCTAGCGGGAGGTTGGCGAATGAGCAGTTCTTC. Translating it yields CASSLPSSGRLANEQFF.

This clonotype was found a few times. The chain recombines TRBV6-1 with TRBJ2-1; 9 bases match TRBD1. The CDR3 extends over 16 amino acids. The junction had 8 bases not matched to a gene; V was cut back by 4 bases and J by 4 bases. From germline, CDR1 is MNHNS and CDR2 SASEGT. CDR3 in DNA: TGTGCCAGCAGTGGGGCCGGGACAGGGAGGTACAATGAGCAGTTCTTC. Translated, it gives CASSGAGTGRYNEQFF.

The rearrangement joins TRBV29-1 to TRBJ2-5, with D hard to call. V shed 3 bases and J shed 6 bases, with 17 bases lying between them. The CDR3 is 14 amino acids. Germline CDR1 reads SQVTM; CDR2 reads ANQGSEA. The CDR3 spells CSVDFGHPGQTQYF. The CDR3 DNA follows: TGCAGCGTTGACTTTGGGCATCCGGGCCAGACCCAGTACTTC.